The 6 T cell receptor beta chains given below trace back to one sample, sequenced in a study of blood T cells in healthy people across ages. For the second PCR, which ran for roughly 6 to 12 cycles, a sample-barcoded 5' primer and a J-beta primer mix were used. TCRdb re-analysed the 5' RACE reads in MiXCR, keeping a single row per CDR3 protein. The table has approximately 1,000,000 distinct CDR3 sequences, 45% seen once. The sequenced sample consisted of blood. The receptor set was obtained from an older woman in good health.

V and J are TRBV6-1 and TRBJ2-7; tentative D call: TRBD1 (6 bases). CDR1 is MNHNS and CDR2 is SASEGT in the germline V gene. This CDR3 region has 15 residues. V was trimmed by 6 bases and J by 0 bases, leaving 15 bases between them. The DNA of the CDR3 is TGTGCCAGCAGAGAACAGGGCCACTTCTCCTACGAGCAGTACTTC. Translation gives CASREQGHFSYEQYF.

The chain couples TRBV12-3 or TRBV12-4 to TRBJ2-5, with D perhaps TRBD1 (6 bases). V was trimmed by 6 bases and J by 0 bases, leaving 14 bases between them. This CDR3 is built from 15 residues. The CDR3 coding sequence is TGTGCCAGCAGAAAACCCGGGACAAACCAAGAGACCCAGTACTTC. This translates into CASRKPGTNQETQYF.

The chain uses TRBV5-8 and TRBJ2-1; D is uncertain. The CDR3 is made up of 14 amino acids. Germline CDR1 is SGHTS and CDR2 is YDEGEE. V dropped 0 bases and J dropped 6 bases, with 10 bases sitting between them. The CDR3 sequence: CASSLGTRINEQFF. In DNA, the CDR3 is TGTGCCAGCAGCTTGGGAACCCGGATCAATGAGCAGTTCTTC. Full variable domain (rest looked up from reference TRBV5-8 and TRBJ2-1): EAGVTQSPTHLIKTRGQQATLRCSPISGHTSVYWYQQALGLGLQFLLWYDEGEERNRGNFPPRFSGRQFPNYSSELNVNALELEDSALYLCASSLGTRINEQFFGPGTRLTVL.

The chain recombines TRBV6-1 with TRBJ2-5; possibly TRBD1 for D (5 bases). The closer fit of TRBJ2-7 to the DNA end suggests the J call may be wrong. Germline CDR1 is MNHNS and CDR2 is SASEGT. This CDR3 contains 15 residues. The CDR3 loop is CASSPRQGFPYEQYF. CDR3 nucleotides: TGTGCCAGCAGTCCCCGCCAGGGTTTCCCCTACGAGCAGTACTTC.

This clonotype has ten or more counts. This sequence joins TRBV9 and TRBJ2-1, with D perhaps being TRBD1 or TRBD2 (5 bases each). The V gene lost 0 bases and the J gene lost 0 bases, with 7 bases spanning the gap. Germline V gene sequence: CDR1 SGDLS, CDR2 YYNGEE. The CDR3 is 15 residues long. This chain's CDR3 is CASSVAGGSYNEQFF. Here the CDR3 DNA reads TGTGCCAGCAGCGTAGCTGGGGGCTCCTACAATGAGCAGTTCTTC.

Only a few counts were recorded for this clonotype. The gene calls are TRBV29-1 and TRBJ2-5; D not certain. The germline CDR1 and CDR2 sequences are SQVTM and ANQGSEA. This CDR3 is built from 11 residues. V lost 5 bases and J 3 bases, leaving 7 bases between the germline ends. The CDR3 bases are TGCAGCGTTCTCGTCAAAGAGACCCAGTACTTC. Amino acid sequence: CSVLVKETQYF.